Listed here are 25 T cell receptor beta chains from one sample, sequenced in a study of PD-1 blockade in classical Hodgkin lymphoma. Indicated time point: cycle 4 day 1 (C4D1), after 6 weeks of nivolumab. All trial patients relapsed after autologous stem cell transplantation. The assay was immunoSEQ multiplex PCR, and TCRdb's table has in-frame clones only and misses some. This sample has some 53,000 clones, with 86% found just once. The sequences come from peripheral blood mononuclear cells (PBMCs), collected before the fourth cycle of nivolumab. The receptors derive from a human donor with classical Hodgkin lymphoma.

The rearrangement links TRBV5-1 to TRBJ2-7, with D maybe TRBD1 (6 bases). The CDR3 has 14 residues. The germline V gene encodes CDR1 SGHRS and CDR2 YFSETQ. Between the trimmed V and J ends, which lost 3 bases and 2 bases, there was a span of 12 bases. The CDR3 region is CASSSGDGTYEQYF. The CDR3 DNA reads TGCGCCAGCAGCTCAGGGGACGGAACCTACGAGCAGTACTTC.

The CDR3 DNA reads as TGTGCCACCAGCAGAGAGGCAGGACGACTTGACGCCGGGGAGCTGTTTTTT. Residues: CATSREAGRLDAGELFF. The chain is built from TRBV15 and TRBJ2-2; D ambiguous. With 0 bases removed from V and 6 bases from J, the gap between germline ends came to 17 bases. This CDR3 region has 17 residues. Germline-derived CDR1 and CDR2 are LNHNV and YYDKDF (reference sequence).

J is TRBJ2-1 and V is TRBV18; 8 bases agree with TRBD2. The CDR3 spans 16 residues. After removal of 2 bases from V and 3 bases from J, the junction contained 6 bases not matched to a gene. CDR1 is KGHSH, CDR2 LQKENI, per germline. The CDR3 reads CASSPGAGGGYNEQFF. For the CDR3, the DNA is TGTGCCAGCTCACCAGGGGCGGGGGGCGGCTACAATGAGCAGTTCTTC.

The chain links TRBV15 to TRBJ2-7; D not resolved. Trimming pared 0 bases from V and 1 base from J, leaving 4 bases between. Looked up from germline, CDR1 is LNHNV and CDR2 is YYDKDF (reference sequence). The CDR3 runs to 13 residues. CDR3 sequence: CATSRDGSYEQYF. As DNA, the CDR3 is TGTGCCACCAGCAGAGATGGGTCCTACGAGCAGTACTTC.

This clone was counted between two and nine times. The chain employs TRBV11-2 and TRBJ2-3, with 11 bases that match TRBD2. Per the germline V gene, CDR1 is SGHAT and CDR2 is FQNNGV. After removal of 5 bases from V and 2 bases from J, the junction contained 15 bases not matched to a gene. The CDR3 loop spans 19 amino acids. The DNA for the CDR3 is TGTGCCAGCAGCAATCTAAGGGGGGCTAGCGGGAGGACCACAGATACGCAGTATTTT. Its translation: CASSNLRGASGRTTDTQYF.

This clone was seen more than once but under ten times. The CDR3 DNA is TGTGCCAGCGGACGCATGACAGGGGGGACAGATACGCAGTATTTT. It yields the protein CASGRMTGGTDTQYF. J is TRBJ2-3 and V is TRBV6-5; TRBD1 matches 9 bases. Per the germline V gene, CDR1 is MNHEY and CDR2 is SVGAGI. The J segment lost 3 bases and the V segment lost 8 bases, leaving 9 bases of the junction unmatched. This CDR3 is built from 15 residues.

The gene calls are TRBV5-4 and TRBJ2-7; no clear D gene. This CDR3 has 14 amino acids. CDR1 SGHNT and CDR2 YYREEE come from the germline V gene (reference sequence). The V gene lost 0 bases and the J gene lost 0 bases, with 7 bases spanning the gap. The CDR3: CASSLATRSYEQYF. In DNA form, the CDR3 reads TGTGCCAGCAGCTTGGCCACTCGCTCCTACGAGCAGTACTTC.

CDR3 residues: CASSLVEYNEQFF. In DNA, the CDR3 is TGTGCCAGCAGCTTAGTCGAGTACAATGAGCAGTTCTTC. The gene calls are TRBV7-9 and TRBJ2-1; D unclear. Between the trimmed V and J ends, which lost 1 base and 4 bases, there was a span of 5 bases. CDR1 SEHNR and CDR2 FQNEAQ come from the germline V gene (reference sequence). The CDR3 runs 13 residues.

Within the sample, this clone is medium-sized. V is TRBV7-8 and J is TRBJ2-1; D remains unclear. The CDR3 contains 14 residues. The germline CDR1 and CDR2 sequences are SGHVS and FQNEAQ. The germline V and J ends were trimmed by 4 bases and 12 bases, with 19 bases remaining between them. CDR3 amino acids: CASSSGRLEKGQFF. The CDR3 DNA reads TGTGCCAGCAGCTCAGGACGACTTGAGAAGGGGCAGTTCTTC.

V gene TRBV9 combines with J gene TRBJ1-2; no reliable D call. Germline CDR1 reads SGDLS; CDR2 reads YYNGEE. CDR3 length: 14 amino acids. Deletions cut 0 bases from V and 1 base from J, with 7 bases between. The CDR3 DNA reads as TGTGCCAGCAGCGTAGGGGCAGTTAACTATGGCTACACCTTC. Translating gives CASSVGAVNYGYTF.

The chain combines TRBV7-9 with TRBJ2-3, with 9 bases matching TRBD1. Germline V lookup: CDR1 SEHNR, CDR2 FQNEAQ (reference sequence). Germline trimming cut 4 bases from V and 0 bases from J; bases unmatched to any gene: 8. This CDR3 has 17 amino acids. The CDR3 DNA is TGTGCCAGCAGCTACGGACAGGGGTCCTATAGCACAGATACGCAGTATTTT. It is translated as CASSYGQGSYSTDTQYF. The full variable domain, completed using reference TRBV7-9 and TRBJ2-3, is DTGVSQNPRHKITKRGQNVTFRCDPISEHNRLYWYRQTLGQGPEFLTYFQNEAQLEKSRLLSDRFSAERPKGSFSTLEIQRTEQGDSAMYLCASSYGQGSYSTDTQYFGPGTRLTVL.

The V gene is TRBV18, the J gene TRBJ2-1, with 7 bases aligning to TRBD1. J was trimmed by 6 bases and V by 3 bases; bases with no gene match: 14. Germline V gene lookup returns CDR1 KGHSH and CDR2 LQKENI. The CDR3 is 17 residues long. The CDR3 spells CASSPSIGTDGFNEQFF. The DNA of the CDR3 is TGTGCCAGCTCACCCAGTATCGGGACAGATGGGTTCAATGAGCAGTTCTTC.

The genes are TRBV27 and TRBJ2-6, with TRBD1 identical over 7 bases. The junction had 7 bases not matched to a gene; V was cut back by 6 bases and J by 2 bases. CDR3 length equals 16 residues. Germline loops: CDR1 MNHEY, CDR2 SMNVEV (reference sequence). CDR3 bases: TGTGCCAGCAGCAGAACCCAGGGGGCTGGGGCCAACGTCCTGACTTTC. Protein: CASSRTQGAGANVLTF. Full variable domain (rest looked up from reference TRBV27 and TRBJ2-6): EAQVTQNPRYLITVTGKKLTVTCSQNMNHEYMSWYRQDPGLGLRQIYYSMNVEVTDKGDVPEGYKVSRKEKRNFPLILESPSPNQTSLYFCASSRTQGAGANVLTFGAGSRLTVL.

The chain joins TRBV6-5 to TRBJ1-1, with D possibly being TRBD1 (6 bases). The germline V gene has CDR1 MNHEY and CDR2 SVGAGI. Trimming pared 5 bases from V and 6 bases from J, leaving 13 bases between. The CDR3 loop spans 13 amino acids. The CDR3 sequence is CASSQGGKAEAFF. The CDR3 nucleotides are TGTGCCAGCAGTCAAGGGGGGAAGGCTGAAGCTTTCTTT.

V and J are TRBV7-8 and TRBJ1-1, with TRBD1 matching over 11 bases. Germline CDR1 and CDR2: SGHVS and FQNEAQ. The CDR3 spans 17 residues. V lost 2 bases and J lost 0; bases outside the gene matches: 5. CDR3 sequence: CASSLRTGGSVNTEAFF. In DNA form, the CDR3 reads TGTGCCAGCAGCTTAAGGACAGGGGGCTCGGTGAACACTGAAGCTTTCTTT.

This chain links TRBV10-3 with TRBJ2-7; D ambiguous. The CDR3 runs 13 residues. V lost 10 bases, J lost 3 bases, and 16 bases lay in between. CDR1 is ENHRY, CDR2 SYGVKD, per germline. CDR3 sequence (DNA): TGTGCCACTAAGGGTCTCCTAGGCTACGAGCAGTACTTC. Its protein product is CATKGLLGYEQYF.

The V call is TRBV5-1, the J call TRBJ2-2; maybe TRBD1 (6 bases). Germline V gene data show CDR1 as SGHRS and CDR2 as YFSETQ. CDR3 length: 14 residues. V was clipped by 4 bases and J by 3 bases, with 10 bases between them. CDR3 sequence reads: CASSRGMDTGELFF. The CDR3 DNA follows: TGCGCCAGCAGCAGGGGGATGGACACCGGGGAGCTGTTTTTT.

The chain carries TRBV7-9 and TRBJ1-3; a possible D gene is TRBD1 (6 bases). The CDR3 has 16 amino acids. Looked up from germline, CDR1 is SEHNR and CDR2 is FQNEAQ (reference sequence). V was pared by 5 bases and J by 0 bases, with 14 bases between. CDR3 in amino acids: CASSLDRRVSGNTIYF. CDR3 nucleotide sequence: TGTGCCAGCAGCCTAGACAGGCGCGTCTCTGGAAACACCATATATTTT.

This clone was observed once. The CDR3 sequence is CASAWTGLLGDEQYF. In DNA form, the CDR3 reads TGTGCCAGTGCCTGGACAGGCCTATTAGGGGACGAGCAGTACTTC. The gene calls are TRBV19 and TRBJ2-7, with TRBD1 matching over 7 bases. CDR1 and CDR2 from the germline V gene are LNHDA and SQIVND (reference sequence). The trim removed 8 bases at V and 5 bases at J, leaving 15 bases unmatched. There are 15 residues in the CDR3.

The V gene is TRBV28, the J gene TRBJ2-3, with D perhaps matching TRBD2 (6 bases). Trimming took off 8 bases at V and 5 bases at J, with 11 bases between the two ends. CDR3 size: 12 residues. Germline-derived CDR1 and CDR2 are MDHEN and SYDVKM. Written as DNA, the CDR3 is TGTGCCAGCCGCTCTAGCGTAGATACGCAGTATTTT. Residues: CASRSSVDTQYF. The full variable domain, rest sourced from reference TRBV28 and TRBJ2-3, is DVKVTQSSRYLVKRTGEKVFLECVQDMDHENMFWYRQDPGLGLRLIYFSYDVKMKEKGDIPEGYSVSREKKERFSLILESASTNQTSMYLCASRSSVDTQYFGPGTRLTVL.

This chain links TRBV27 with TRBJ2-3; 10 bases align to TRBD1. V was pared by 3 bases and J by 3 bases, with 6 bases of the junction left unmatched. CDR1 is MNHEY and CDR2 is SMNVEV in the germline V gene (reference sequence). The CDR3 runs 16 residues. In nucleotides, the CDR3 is TGTGCCAGCAGTTTGGGGACAGGGGTGGGTACAGATACGCAGTATTTT. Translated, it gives CASSLGTGVGTDTQYF.

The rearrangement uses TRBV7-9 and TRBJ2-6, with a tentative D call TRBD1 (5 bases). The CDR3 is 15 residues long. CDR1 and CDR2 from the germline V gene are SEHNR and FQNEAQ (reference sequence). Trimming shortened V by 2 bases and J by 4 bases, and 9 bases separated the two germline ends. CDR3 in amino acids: CASSLTGAGANVLTF. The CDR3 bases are TGTGCCAGCAGCTTAACAGGAGCCGGGGCCAACGTCCTGACTTTC.

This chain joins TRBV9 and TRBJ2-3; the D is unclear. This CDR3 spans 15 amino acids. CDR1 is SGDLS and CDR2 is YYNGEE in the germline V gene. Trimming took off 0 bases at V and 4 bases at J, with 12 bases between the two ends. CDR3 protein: CASSVGAISPDTQYF. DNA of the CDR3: TGTGCCAGCAGCGTAGGAGCGATTAGCCCAGATACGCAGTATTTT.

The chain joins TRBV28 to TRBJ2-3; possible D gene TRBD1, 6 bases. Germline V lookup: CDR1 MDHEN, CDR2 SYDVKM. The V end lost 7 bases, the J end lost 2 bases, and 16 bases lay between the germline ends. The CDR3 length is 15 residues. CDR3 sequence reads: CASTPGLGATDTQYF. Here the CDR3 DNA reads TGTGCCAGCACCCCCGGGCTGGGGGCCACAGATACGCAGTATTTT.

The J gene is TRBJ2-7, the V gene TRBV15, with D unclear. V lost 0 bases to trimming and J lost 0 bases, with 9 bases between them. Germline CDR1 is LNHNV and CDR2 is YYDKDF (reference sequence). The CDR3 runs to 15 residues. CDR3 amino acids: CATSRDLLPSYEQYF. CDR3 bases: TGTGCCACCAGCAGAGATCTACTGCCCTCCTACGAGCAGTACTTC.